The clone carrying this T cell receptor beta chain occurred once. This entry comes from a study of technical replicates of blood from several donors. J gave up 4 bases and V 6 bases, and 7 bases lay outside the gene matches. The CDR3 loop spans 14 amino acids. The V gene's germline CDR1 is SGHRS and CDR2 YFSETQ. The protocol was immunoSEQ multiplex PCR, while the TCRdb copy is restricted to in-frame clones and leaves out a portion. The sample includes roughly 60,000 clones, more than 75% of them seen just once. The TCR sequence derives from a human donor in good health. Some clones in this sample may be carry-over from other donors' samples. The V gene is TRBV5-1, the J gene TRBJ2-3; the match to TRBD2 covers 8 bases. Sequencing was done on a sample of PBMCs. This chain's CDR3 is CASKVSGSADTQYF. Written as DNA, the CDR3 is TGCGCCAGCAAAGTAAGCGGGAGCGCAGATACGCAGTATTTT.